The 25 T cell receptor beta chains below were found in one sample sequenced in a study of siplizumab effects on memory and regulatory T cells. Profiled with immunoSEQ multiplex PCR; TCRdb holds only in-frame clones, not every one. The sample has tens of thousands of clones; 95% to 98% are singletons. The sample consisted of naive CD8+ T cells sorted from blood. The receptors derive from a human donor in good health.

The V and J genes are TRBV4-3 and TRBJ2-4, with TRBD2 matching over 7 bases. Germline V gene lookup returns CDR1 LGHNA and CDR2 YSLEER. With V trimmed by 0 bases and J by 9 bases, 8 bases remained unmatched. The CDR3 has 15 amino acids. Here the CDR3 reads CASSQDWEGLGIQYF. CDR3 coding DNA: TGCGCCAGCAGCCAAGATTGGGAGGGCCTGGGCATTCAGTACTTC.

This sequence joins TRBV30 and TRBJ2-1, with 11 bases aligning to TRBD2. The J segment lost 0 bases and the V segment lost 5 bases, leaving 18 bases of the junction unmatched. The CDR3 totals 20 residues. Germline V gene data show CDR1 as GTSNPN and CDR2 as SVGIG (reference sequence). The CDR3 DNA sequence: TGTGCCTGGCGGTCAGGAACTAGGGGACTAGCGGAGCCCTCCTACAATGAGCAGTTCTTC. Its protein is CAWRSGTRGLAEPSYNEQFF.

The chain recombines TRBV9 with TRBJ2-7; possibly TRBD2 for D (6 bases). This CDR3 has 15 residues. V lost 3 bases, J lost 2 bases, and 15 bases lay in between. Germline V lookup: CDR1 SGDLS, CDR2 YYNGEE. The CDR3 DNA follows: TGTGCCAGCAGCGCGGAGGGGAATTGGGCCTACGAGCAGTACTTC. Protein sequence: CASSAEGNWAYEQYF.

A single count supports this clone. This sequence joins TRBV13 and TRBJ2-5; TRBD1 aligns across 8 bases. With V trimmed by 5 bases and J by 5 bases, 4 bases remained unmatched. The CDR3 covers 13 residues. CDR1 and CDR2 from the germline V gene are PRHDT and FYEKMQ (reference sequence). The CDR3 DNA reads TGTGCCAGCAGCGCAGGGGGCGCGGAGACCCAGTACTTC. It is translated as CASSAGGAETQYF.

The chain carries TRBV15 and TRBJ2-3; the D is unclear. The germline gives CDR1 LNHNV, CDR2 YYDKDF (reference sequence). The CDR3 runs to 15 residues. Trimming left V 1 base short and J 4 bases short, with 12 bases between. Here the CDR3 reads CATSRGGPASDTQYF. CDR3 nucleotides: TGTGCCACCAGCAGAGGAGGCCCAGCGTCAGATACGCAGTATTTT.

The chain couples TRBV4-1 to TRBJ1-5; D possibly corresponds to TRBD1 (6 bases). Germline CDR1 reads MGHRA; CDR2 reads YSYEKL. The V and J ends lost 5 bases and 4 bases respectively, with 15 bases between them. This CDR3 spans 15 amino acids. The CDR3 is CASSFSRGSNQPQHF. In DNA, the CDR3 is TGCGCCAGCAGCTTCAGCAGGGGATCAAATCAGCCCCAGCATTTT.

The genes are TRBV29-1 and TRBJ2-1, with D maybe TRBD2 (5 bases). CDR1 SQVTM and CDR2 ANQGSEA come from the germline V gene. Trimming left V 6 bases short and J 4 bases short, with 10 bases between. The CDR3 loop spans 12 amino acids. For the CDR3, the DNA is TGCAGCGTAGAGGAGGCATACAATGAGCAGTTCTTC. This sequence encodes CSVEEAYNEQFF.

This clone has just one count. The genes are TRBV30 and TRBJ2-5; 10 nucleotides match TRBD1. There are 14 residues in the CDR3. Germline trimming cut 2 bases from V and 4 bases from J; bases unmatched to any gene: 4. The germline gives CDR1 GTSNPN, CDR2 SVGIG (reference sequence). CDR3 in DNA: TGTGCCTGGAGTCCGGGACAGGGGAGAGAGACCCAGTACTTC. Its protein product is CAWSPGQGRETQYF.

The rearrangement joins TRBV29-1 to TRBJ1-1, with D uncertain. Between the trimmed V and J ends, which lost 8 bases and 4 bases, there was a span of 11 bases. The germline V gene has CDR1 SQVTM and CDR2 ANQGSEA. CDR3 length: 11 residues. The CDR3 sequence: CSISVGTEAFF. DNA for the CDR3: TGCAGCATCTCCGTCGGCACTGAAGCTTTCTTT.

The gene calls are TRBV6-5 and TRBJ1-4; D not certain. The CDR3 consists of 13 residues. Per germline, CDR1 MNHEY and CDR2 SVGAGI. V shed 0 bases and J shed 7 bases, with 6 bases lying between them. This chain's CDR3 is CASSYSGSEKLFF. The DNA for the CDR3 is TGTGCCAGCAGTTACTCGGGGTCTGAAAAACTGTTTTTT.

V usage is TRBV27 and J usage is TRBJ1-1; 7 bases are shared with TRBD1. The CDR3 sequence is 14 residues long. The V segment lost 8 bases and the J segment 1 base; nucleotides outside the gene matches: 7. The V gene's germline CDR1 is MNHEY and CDR2 SMNVEV (reference sequence). CDR3 coding DNA: TGTGCCAGCTCGGCAGGGGGTCCGAACACTGAAGCTTTCTTT. Its translation: CASSAGGPNTEAFF.

The rearrangement joins TRBV28 to TRBJ1-1; D call uncertain. The germline gives CDR1 MDHEN, CDR2 SYDVKM. The CDR3 length is 15 residues. Trimming removed 10 bases from V and 1 base from J, with 19 bases in between. The DNA of the CDR3 is TGTGCCACTTTGGCGGCCCAATCGACGAACACTGAAGCTTTCTTT. Encoded protein: CATLAAQSTNTEAFF. The full variable domain, in which reference TRBV28 and TRBJ1-1 provide the parts outside the CDR3, is DVKVTQSSRYLVKRTGEKVFLECVQDMDHENMFWYRQDPGLGLRLIYFSYDVKMKEKGDIPEGYSVSREKKERFSLILESASTNQTSMYLCATLAAQSTNTEAFFGQGTRLTVV.

The V gene is TRBV25-1, the J gene TRBJ1-1, with unresolved D. Trimming pared 7 bases from V and 1 base from J, leaving 10 bases between. The CDR3 is 13 residues long. Germline V CDR1 and CDR2: MGHDK, SYGVNS. CDR3 residues: CASTLGANTEAFF. CDR3 sequence (DNA): TGTGCCAGCACCCTGGGTGCGAACACTGAAGCTTTCTTT.

The CDR3: CACRDRESEGYTF. CDR3 DNA: TGTGCCTGCCGGGACAGGGAATCGGAAGGCTACACCTTC. The chain is built from TRBV27 and TRBJ1-2; 9 nucleotides align to TRBD1. Germline lookup yields CDR1 MNHEY and CDR2 SMNVEV (reference sequence). Losses at the gene ends were 11 bases for V and 8 bases for J; bases not matched to a gene: 12. This CDR3 has 13 amino acids.

The CDR3 here is CASSPTGFSYEQYF. CDR3 bases: TGTGCCAGTAGCCCCACAGGTTTCTCCTACGAGCAGTACTTC. The rearrangement joins TRBV19 to TRBJ2-7, with D perhaps matching TRBD1 (5 bases). This CDR3 contains 14 residues. With 6 bases removed from V and 0 bases from J, the gap between germline ends came to 12 bases. Germline V gene lookup returns CDR1 LNHDA and CDR2 SQIVND (reference sequence).

J is TRBJ1-4 and V is TRBV6-5, with TRBD1 matching over 7 bases. The CDR3 runs to 15 residues. Germline CDR1 reads MNHEY; CDR2 reads SVGAGI. J lost 5 bases, V lost 2 bases, and 5 bases had no gene match. CDR3 nucleotide sequence: TGTGCCAGCAGTTACGGAGCCAGGGGGAATGAAAAACTGTTTTTT. This encodes CASSYGARGNEKLFF.

This chain joins TRBV29-1 and TRBJ2-7, with D uncertain. Trimming pared 3 bases from V and 2 bases from J, leaving 23 bases between. Germline lookup yields CDR1 SQVTM and CDR2 ANQGSEA. The CDR3 consists of 17 residues. The CDR3 protein is CSVDLSSGETPTYEQYF. The CDR3 DNA sequence: TGCAGCGTTGACCTATCCTCTGGGGAAACACCCACCTACGAGCAGTACTTC.

The J gene is TRBJ1-5, the V gene TRBV27; D might be TRBD1 (5 bases). CDR3 length: 14 residues. Germline V gives CDR1 MNHEY, CDR2 SMNVEV (reference sequence). The germline V and J ends were trimmed by 6 bases and 1 base, with 10 bases remaining between them. The CDR3 DNA sequence: TGTGCCAGCAGCTGGGGACGGAGCAATCAGCCCCAGCATTTT. Translated: CASSWGRSNQPQHF.

This chain uses TRBV7-6 with TRBJ1-1; no reliable D call. The CDR3 is made up of 13 amino acids. Germline V gene data show CDR1 as SGHVS and CDR2 as FNYEAQ. V was pared by 3 bases and J by 0 bases, with 5 bases between. The CDR3 nucleotides read TGTGCCAGCAGCTTCGAAATGAACACTGAAGCTTTCTTT. Protein sequence: CASSFEMNTEAFF.

The count of this clone is one. The chain uses TRBV29-1 and TRBJ2-1, with TRBD2 identical over 7 bases. In germline, CDR1 is SQVTM, CDR2 ANQGSEA. V trimming: 3 bases; J trimming: 4 bases; junction bases outside the gene matches: 6. The CDR3 has 14 residues. In nucleotides, the CDR3 is TGCAGCGTTGACTCTAGCGGACCTTACAATGAGCAGTTCTTC. This gives the protein CSVDSSGPYNEQFF.

A remark on this clone: One junction end does not reproduce the germline sequence, and a read error may be involved. V usage is TRBV7-9 and J usage is TRBJ2-1; 8 nucleotides match TRBD2. The CDR3 is 16 residues long. Germline V gives CDR1 SEHNR, CDR2 FQNEAQ (reference sequence). CDR3 in DNA: TGTGCCAGCAGCTTAGCAACGGGAGGGTTATACAATGAGCTGTTCTTC. Its protein product is CASSLATGGLYNELFF.

This rearrangement joins TRBV6-1 to TRBJ2-3, with D perhaps TRBD2 (7 bases). Germline V CDR1 and CDR2: MNHNS, SASEGT. The CDR3 loop spans 14 amino acids. Trimming pared 6 bases from V and 0 bases from J, leaving 10 bases between. The CDR3: CASRGGQSTDTQYF. The CDR3 DNA follows: TGTGCCAGCAGGGGGGGGCAGAGCACAGATACGCAGTATTTT.

The table lists this clone with a count of one. The chain has TRBV18 and TRBJ2-7; D may match TRBD1 or TRBD2 (8 bases each). The CDR3 consists of 15 residues. V lost 2 bases and J 8 bases, leaving 19 bases between the germline ends. Germline values: CDR1 KGHSH, CDR2 LQKENI. CDR3 in amino acids: CASSPTGGTSFQQYF. The CDR3 DNA follows: TGTGCCAGCTCACCAACAGGGGGGACTAGTTTCCAGCAGTACTTC.

This chain links TRBV12-5 with TRBJ2-4, with D perhaps TRBD1 (6 bases). In germline, CDR1 is LGHNT, CDR2 FRNRAP. CDR3 size: 15 residues. With 6 bases removed from V and 0 bases from J, the gap between germline ends came to 12 bases. The CDR3 region has the DNA TGTGCTAGTGGCCCGACACAGGGAGCCAAAAACATTCAGTACTTC. Amino acid sequence: CASGPTQGAKNIQYF.

V gene TRBV11-1 combines with J gene TRBJ2-1; 13 nucleotides match TRBD2. The CDR3 is 17 residues long. Per the germline V gene, CDR1 is SGHAT and CDR2 is FQDESV (reference sequence). The V gene end was trimmed by 1 base and the J gene end by 4 bases; junction bases not matched to a gene: 4. The CDR3 protein is CASSLVTSGREYNEQFF. The CDR3 DNA reads as TGTGCCAGCAGCTTAGTTACTAGCGGGAGGGAATACAATGAGCAGTTCTTC.